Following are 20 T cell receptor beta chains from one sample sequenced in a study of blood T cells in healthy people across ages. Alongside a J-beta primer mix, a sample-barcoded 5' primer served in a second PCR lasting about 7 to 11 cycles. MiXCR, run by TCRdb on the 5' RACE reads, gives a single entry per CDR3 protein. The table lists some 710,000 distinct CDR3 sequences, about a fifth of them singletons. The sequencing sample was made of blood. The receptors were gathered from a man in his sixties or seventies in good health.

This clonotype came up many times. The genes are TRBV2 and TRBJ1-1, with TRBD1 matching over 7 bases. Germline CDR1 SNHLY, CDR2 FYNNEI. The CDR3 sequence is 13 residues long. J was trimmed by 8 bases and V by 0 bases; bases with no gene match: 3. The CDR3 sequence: CASSEADRIEAFF. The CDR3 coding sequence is TGTGCCAGCAGTGAAGCGGACAGGATAGAAGCTTTCTTT. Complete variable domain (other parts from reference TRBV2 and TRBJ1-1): EPEVTQTPSHQVTQMGQEVILRCVPISNHLYFYWYRQILGQKVEFLVSFYNNEISEKSEIFDDQFSVERPDGSNFTLKIRSTKLEDSAMYFCASSEADRIEAFFGQGTRLTVV.

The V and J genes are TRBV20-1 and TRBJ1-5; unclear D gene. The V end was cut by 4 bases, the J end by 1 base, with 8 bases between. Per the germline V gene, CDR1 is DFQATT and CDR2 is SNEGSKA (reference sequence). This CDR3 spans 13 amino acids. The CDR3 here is CSATAPSNQPQHF. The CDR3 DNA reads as TGCAGTGCTACCGCTCCAAGCAATCAGCCCCAGCATTTT.

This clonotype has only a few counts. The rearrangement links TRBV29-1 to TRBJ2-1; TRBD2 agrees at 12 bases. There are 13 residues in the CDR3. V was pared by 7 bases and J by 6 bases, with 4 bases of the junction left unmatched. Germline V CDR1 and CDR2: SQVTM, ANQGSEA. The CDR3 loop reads CSGVLAGGNEQFF. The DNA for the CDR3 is TGCAGCGGGGTACTAGCGGGAGGCAATGAGCAGTTCTTC.

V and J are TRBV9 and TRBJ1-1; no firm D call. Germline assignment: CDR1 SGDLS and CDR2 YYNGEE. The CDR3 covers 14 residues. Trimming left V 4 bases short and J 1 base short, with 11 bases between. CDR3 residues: CASSLHNRNTEAFF. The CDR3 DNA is TGTGCCAGCAGCTTGCACAACAGGAACACTGAAGCTTTCTTT.

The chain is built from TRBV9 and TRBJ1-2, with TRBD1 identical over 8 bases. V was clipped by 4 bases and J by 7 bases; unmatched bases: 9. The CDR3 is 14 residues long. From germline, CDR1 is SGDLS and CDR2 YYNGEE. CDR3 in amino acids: CASSPLDRVGGYTF. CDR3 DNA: TGTGCCAGCAGCCCCTTGGACAGGGTAGGTGGCTACACCTTC.

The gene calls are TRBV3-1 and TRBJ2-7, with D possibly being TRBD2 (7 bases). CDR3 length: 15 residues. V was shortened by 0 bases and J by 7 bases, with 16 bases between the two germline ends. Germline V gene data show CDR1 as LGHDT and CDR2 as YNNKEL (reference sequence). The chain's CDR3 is CASSQEEAGADEQYF. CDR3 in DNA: TGTGCCAGCAGCCAAGAAGAGGCGGGGGCAGATGAGCAGTACTTC.

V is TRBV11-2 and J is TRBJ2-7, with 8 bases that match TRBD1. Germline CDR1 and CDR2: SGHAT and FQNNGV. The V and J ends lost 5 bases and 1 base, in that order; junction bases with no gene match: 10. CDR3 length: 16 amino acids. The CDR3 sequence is CASSHNRDRRSYEQYF. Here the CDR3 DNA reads TGTGCCAGCAGCCACAATCGGGACAGGCGGTCCTACGAGCAGTACTTC.

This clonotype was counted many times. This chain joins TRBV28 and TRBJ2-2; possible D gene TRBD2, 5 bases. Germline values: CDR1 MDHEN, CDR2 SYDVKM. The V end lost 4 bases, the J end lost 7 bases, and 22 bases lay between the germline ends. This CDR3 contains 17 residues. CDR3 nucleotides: TGTGCCAGCAGTTCACTGACTATACCTTCGTCCTTCGGGGAGCTGTTTTTT. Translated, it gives CASSSLTIPSSFGELFF.

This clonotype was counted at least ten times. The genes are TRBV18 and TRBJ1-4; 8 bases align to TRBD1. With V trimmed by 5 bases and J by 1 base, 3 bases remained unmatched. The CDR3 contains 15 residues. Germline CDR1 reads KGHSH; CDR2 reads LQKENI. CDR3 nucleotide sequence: TGTGCCAGCTCATCAACAGGGGGAACTAATGAAAAACTGTTTTTT. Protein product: CASSSTGGTNEKLFF.

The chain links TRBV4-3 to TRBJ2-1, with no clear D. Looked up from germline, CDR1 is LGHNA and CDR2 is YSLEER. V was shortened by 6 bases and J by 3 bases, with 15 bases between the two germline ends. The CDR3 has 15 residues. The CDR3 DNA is TGCGCCAGCAGTCATCGCGTTTTTGACTACAATGAGCAGTTCTTC. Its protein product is CASSHRVFDYNEQFF.

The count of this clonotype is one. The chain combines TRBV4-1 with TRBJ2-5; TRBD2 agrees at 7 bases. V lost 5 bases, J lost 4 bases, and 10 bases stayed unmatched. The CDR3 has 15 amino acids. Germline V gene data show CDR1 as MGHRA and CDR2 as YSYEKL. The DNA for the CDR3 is TGCGCCAGCAGCTCTCCCTCAGCGGGAAGAGAGACCCAGTACTTC. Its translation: CASSSPSAGRETQYF.

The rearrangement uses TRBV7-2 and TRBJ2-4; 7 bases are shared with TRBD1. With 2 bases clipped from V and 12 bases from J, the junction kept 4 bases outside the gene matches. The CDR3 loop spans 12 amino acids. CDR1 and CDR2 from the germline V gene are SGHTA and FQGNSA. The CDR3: CASSLYRGDQYF. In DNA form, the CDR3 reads TGTGCCAGCAGCTTATACAGGGGAGATCAGTACTTC.

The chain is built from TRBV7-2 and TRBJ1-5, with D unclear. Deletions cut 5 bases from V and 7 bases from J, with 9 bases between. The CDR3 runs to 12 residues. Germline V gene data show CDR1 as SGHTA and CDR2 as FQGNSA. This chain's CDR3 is CASSPGRQPQHF. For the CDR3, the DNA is TGTGCCAGCAGCCCCGGCCGGCAGCCCCAGCATTTT.

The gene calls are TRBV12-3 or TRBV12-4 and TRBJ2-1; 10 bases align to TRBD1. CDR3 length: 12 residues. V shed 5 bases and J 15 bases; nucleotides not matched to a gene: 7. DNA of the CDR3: TGTGCCAGCAGTATACAAGACAGGGGGCGGTTCTTC. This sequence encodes CASSIQDRGRFF.

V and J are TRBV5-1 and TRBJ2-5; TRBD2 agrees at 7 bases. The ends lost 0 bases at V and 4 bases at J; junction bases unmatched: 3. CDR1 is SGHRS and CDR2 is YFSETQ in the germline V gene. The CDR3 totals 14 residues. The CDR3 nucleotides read TGCGCCAGCAGCTTGGGACTAGCACGAGAGACCCAGTACTTC. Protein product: CASSLGLARETQYF. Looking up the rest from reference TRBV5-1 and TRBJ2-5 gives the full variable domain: KAGVTQTPRYLIKTRGQQVTLSCSPISGHRSVSWYQQTPGQGLQFLFEYFSETQRNKGNFPGRFSGRQFSNSRSEMNVSTLELGDSALYLCASSLGLARETQYFGPGTRLLVL.

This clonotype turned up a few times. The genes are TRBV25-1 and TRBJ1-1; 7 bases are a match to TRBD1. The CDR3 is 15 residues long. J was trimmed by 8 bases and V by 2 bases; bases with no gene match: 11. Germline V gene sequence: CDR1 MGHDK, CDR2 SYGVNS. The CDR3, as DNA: TGTGCCAGCAGTGAACCCGACAGGGTAAACCCCGAAGCTTTCTTT. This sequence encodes CASSEPDRVNPEAFF.

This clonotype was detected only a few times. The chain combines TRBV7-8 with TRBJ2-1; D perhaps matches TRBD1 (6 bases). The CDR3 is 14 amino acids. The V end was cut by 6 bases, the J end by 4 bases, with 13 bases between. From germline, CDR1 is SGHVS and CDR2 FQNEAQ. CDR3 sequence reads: CASSSGTQYNEQFF. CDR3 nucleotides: TGTGCCAGCAGTTCCGGGACACAATACAATGAGCAGTTCTTC.

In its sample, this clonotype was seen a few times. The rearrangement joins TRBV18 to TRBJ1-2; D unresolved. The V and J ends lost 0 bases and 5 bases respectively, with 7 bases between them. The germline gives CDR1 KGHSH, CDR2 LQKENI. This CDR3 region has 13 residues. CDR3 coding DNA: TGTGCCAGCTCACCACCAGGGCCTTATGGCTACACCTTC. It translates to CASSPPGPYGYTF.

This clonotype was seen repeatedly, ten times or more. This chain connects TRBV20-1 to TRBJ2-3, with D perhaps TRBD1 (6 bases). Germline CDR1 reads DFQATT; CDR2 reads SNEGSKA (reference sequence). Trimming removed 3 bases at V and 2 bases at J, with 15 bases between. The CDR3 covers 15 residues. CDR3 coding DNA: TGCAGTGCTAGGGGGGCCGGCCTCCCCACAGATACGCAGTATTTT. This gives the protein CSARGAGLPTDTQYF.

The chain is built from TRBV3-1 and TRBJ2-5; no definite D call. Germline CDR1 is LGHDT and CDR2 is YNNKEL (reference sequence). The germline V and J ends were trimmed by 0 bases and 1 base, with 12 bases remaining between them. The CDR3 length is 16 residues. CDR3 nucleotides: TGTGCCAGCAGCCAAGATAGGGTAGAGAGCCAAGAGACCCAGTACTTC. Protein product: CASSQDRVESQETQYF.